The clone carrying this T cell receptor (beta chain) turned up a few times. Its antigen is unidentified. These data are taken from a study of T-cell memory formation after mild COVID-19. Study conclusions and caveats: CD4+ contracting clones were found mainly in CM and EM, and CD8+ ones in EMRA. Clones contracting over day 15 to 85 were CD4/CD8 balanced, with later expanders leaning CD4+.

TCRdb re-called the 5' RACE reads with MiXCR, one entry per CDR3 protein. Seen here are about 430,000 distinct CDR3 sequences, less than 25% observed once, and the top ten hold around 8.1%. The V and J ends lost 2 bases and 10 bases respectively, with 9 bases between them. The CDR3 is made up of 12 amino acids. CDR1 is MNHEY and CDR2 is SMNVEV in the germline V gene (reference sequence). The specimen was PBMCs or a T cell subset sorted from them (not recorded which). The J gene is TRBJ2-1, the V gene TRBV27; D is perhaps TRBD1 (5 bases). This TCR came from an adult woman who had mild COVID-19 (a few samples of this study predate the infection). Cell type and time point are not known. CDR3 in amino acids: CASSLPRGEQFF. The CDR3 coding sequence is TGTGCCAGCAGTTTACCTAGGGGCGAGCAGTTCTTC.